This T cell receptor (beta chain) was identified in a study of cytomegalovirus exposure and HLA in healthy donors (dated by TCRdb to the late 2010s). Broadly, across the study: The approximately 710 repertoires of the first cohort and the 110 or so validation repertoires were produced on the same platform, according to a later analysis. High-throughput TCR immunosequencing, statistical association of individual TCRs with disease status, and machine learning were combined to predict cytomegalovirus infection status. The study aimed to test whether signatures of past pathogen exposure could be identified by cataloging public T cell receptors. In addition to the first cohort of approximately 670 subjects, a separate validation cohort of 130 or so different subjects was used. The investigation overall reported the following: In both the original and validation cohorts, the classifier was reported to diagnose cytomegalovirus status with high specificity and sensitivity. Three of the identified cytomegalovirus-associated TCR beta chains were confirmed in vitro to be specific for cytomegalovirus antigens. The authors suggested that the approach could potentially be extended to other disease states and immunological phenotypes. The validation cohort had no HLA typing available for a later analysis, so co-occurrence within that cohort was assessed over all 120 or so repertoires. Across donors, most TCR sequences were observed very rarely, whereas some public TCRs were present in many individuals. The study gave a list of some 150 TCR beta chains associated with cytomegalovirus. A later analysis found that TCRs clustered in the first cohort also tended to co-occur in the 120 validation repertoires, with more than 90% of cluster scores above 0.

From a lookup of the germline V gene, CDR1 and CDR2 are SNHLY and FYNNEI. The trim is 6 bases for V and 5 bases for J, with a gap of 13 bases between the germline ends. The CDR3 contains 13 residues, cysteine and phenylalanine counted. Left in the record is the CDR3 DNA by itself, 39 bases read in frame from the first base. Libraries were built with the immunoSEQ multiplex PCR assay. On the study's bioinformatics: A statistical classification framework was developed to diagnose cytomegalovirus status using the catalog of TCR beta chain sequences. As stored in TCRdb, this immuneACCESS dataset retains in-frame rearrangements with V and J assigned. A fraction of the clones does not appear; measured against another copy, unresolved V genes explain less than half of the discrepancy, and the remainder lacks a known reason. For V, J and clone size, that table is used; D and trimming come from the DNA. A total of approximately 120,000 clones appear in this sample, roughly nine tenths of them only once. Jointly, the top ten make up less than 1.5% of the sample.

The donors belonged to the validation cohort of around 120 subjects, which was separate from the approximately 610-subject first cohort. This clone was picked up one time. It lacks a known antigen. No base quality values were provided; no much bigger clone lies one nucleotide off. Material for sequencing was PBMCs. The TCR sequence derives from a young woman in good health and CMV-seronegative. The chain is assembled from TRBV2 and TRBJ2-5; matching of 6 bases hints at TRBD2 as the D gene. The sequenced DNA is TGTGCCAGCAGGGAGGGGTTGATGGAGACCCAGTACTTC. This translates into CASREGLMETQYF.